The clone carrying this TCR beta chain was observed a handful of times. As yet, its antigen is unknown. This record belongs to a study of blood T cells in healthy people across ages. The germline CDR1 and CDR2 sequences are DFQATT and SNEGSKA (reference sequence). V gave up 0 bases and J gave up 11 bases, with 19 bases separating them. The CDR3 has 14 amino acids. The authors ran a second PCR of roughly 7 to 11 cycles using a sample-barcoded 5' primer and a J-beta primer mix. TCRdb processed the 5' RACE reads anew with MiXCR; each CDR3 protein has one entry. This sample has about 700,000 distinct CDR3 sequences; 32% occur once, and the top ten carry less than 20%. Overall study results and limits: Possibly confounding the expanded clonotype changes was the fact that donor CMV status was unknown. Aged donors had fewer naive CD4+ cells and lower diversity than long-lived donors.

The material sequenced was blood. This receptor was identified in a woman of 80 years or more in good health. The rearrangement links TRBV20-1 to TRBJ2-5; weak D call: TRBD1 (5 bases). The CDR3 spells CSARDSQGYNEQYF. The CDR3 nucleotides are TGCAGTGCTAGAGACTCCCAGGGATACAATGAGCAGTACTTC.